This T cell receptor (beta chain) was sequenced during a study of cytomegalovirus exposure and HLA in healthy donors. The PCR employed 60 Vbeta primers together with 13 Jbeta primers. Produced via immunoSEQ multiplex PCR; TCRdb's table is partial and in-frame only. The sample shows 160,000 or so clones, roughly 75% of them seen only once. The V gene's germline CDR1 is SGDLS and CDR2 YYNGEE. The V end was cut by 4 bases, the J end by 5 bases, with 19 bases between. The CDR3 contains 16 residues. A remark on this clone: The antigen remains unidentified.

Study results and caveats: Differences between HLA loci emerged in a later analysis of TCR association rates, with DRB1 most and HLA-C fewest.

The V call is TRBV9, the J call TRBJ2-1, with D possibly matching TRBD1 (6 bases). Input material: PBMCs. This TCR was recovered from a female donor in good health and CMV-seronegative. The DNA of the CDR3 is TGTGCCAGCAGCCCCTTCGACCCTAGGACAGACAATGAGCAGTTCTTC. Residues: CASSPFDPRTDNEQFF.